This note documents a single TCR beta chain sequence. The table came from immunoSEQ multiplex PCR; TCRdb's copy has only in-frame clones and leaves some out. The sample yields about a million clones, around three quarters seen once. V dropped 4 bases and J dropped 5; count of bases not matched to a gene: 14. This CDR3 contains 16 residues. In germline, CDR1 is SGHRS, CDR2 YFSETQ. The sample originates from a study of shared clonotypes between healthy human individuals. The chain couples TRBV5-1 to TRBJ1-2, with 7 positions matching TRBD1. The specimen was memory CD4+ T cells sorted from blood. Described subset: CD45RA-negative fraction. The receptor was isolated from a man between 18 and 35 years old in good health. The chain's CDR3 is CASSPTPGQRLYGYTF. The CDR3 DNA is TGCGCCAGCAGCCCGACTCCGGGACAGCGGCTTTATGGCTACACCTTC.